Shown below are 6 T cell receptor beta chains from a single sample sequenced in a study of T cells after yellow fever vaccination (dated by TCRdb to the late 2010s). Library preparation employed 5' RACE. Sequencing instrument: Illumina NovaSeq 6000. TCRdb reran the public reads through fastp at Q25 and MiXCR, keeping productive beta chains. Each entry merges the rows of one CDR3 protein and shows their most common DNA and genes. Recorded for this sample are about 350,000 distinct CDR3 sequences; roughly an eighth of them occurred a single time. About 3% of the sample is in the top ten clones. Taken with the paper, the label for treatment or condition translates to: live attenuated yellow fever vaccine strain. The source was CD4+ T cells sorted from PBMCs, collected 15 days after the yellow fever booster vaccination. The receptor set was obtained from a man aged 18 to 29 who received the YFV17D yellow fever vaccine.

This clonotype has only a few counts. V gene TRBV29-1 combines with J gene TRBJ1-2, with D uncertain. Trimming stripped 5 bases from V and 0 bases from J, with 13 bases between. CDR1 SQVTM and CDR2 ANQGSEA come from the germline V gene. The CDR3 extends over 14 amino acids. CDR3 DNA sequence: TGCAGCGTTACCCCACAGAGCCCTAACTATGGCTACACCTTC. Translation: CSVTPQSPNYGYTF.

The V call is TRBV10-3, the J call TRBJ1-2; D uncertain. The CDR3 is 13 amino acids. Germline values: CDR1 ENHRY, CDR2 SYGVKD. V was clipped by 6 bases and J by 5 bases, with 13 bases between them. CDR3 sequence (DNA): TGTGCCATCAGGGGGATGCAGCTATATGGCTACACCTTC. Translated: CAIRGMQLYGYTF.

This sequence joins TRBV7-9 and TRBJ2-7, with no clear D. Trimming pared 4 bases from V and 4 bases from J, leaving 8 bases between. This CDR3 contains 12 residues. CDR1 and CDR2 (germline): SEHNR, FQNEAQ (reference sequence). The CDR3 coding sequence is TGTGCCAGCAGCTCGACATTGTACGAGCAGTACTTC. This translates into CASSSTLYEQYF.

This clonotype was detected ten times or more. The CDR3 DNA reads TGTGCCAGCAGCGCGGGACAGAATCAGCCCCAGCATTTT. As protein: CASSAGQNQPQHF. The chain has TRBV9 and TRBJ1-5, with 7 bases lining up with TRBD1. The CDR3 extends over 13 amino acids. V was clipped by 3 bases and J by 4 bases; unmatched bases: 1. Germline CDR1 SGDLS, CDR2 YYNGEE.

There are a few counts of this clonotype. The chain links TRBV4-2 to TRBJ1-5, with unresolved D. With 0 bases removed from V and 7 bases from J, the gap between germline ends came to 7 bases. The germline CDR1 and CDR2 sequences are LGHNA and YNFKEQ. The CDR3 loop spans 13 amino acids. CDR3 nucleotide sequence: TGTGCCAGCAGCCAAGAGATTCCCCAGCCCCAGCATTTT. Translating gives CASSQEIPQPQHF.

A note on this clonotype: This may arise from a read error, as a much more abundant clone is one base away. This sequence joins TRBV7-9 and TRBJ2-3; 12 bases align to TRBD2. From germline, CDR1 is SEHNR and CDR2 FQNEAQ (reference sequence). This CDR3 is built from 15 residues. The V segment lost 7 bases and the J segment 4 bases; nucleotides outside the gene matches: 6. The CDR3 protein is CASIFSSGGADTQYF. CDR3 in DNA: TGTGCCAGCATCTTTTCTAGCGGGGGGGCAGATACGCAGTATTTT.